A single sample gave rise to the 19 T cell receptor beta chains below, sequenced in a study of blood T cell repertoires in COVID-19. Some clones are missing from TCRdb's copy, which holds only in-frame ones; the method was immunoSEQ multiplex PCR. The sample carries some 200,000 clones, around 90% recorded once. Material: peripheral blood. These receptor sequences come from a woman in her late teens or twenties who had recovered from COVID-19.

The CDR3 coding sequence is TGTGCCAGCAGCCAAGAGTTGGGGCGGACTAGCGGGAGCTACGAGCAGTACTTC. It encodes CASSQELGRTSGSYEQYF. The chain joins TRBV4-2 to TRBJ2-7; 13 bases are a match to TRBD2. Germline assignment: CDR1 LGHNA and CDR2 YNFKEQ. V was pared by 0 bases and J by 3 bases, with 8 bases of the junction left unmatched. CDR3 length: 18 amino acids.

The rearrangement links TRBV18 to TRBJ2-1, with a weak D call TRBD2 (7 bases). Trimming left V 5 bases short and J 9 bases short, with 14 bases between. Germline-derived CDR1 and CDR2 are KGHSH and LQKENI. The CDR3 loop spans 13 amino acids. CDR3 nucleotides: TGTGCCAGCTCATCCTCCGGGGGGCCTGAGCAGTTCTTC. It is translated as CASSSSGGPEQFF. Full variable domain (outside the CDR3, taken from reference TRBV18 and TRBJ2-1): NAGVMQNPRHLVRRRGQEARLRCSPMKGHSHVYWYRQLPEEGLKFMVYLQKENIIDESGMPKERFSAEFPKEGPSILRIQQVVRGDSAAYFCASSSSGGPEQFFGPGTRLTVL.

The chain has TRBV27 and TRBJ1-3; TRBD1 agrees at 10 bases. This CDR3 region has 19 residues. Germline loops: CDR1 MNHEY, CDR2 SMNVEV (reference sequence). The V gene end was trimmed by 5 bases and the J gene end by 0 bases; junction bases not matched to a gene: 13. CDR3 loop: CASSPRTGGEAYSGNTIYF. Here the CDR3 DNA reads TGTGCCAGCAGTCCACGGACAGGGGGGGAAGCCTACTCTGGAAACACCATATATTTT.

This sequence joins TRBV9 and TRBJ2-1, with unresolved D. The germline gives CDR1 SGDLS, CDR2 YYNGEE. The CDR3 has 13 residues. The V end lost 4 bases, the J end lost 5 bases, and 10 bases lay between the germline ends. CDR3 amino acids: CASSTQTHNEQFF. The CDR3 DNA reads as TGTGCCAGCAGCACACAGACCCACAATGAGCAGTTCTTC.

V and J are TRBV7-9 and TRBJ1-1; perhaps TRBD1 as D (5 bases). V lost 5 bases, J lost 6 bases, and 19 bases lay in between. In germline, CDR1 is SEHNR, CDR2 FQNEAQ (reference sequence). This CDR3 spans 15 amino acids. The CDR3 bases are TGTGCCAGCAGCCCCTCGGGGCGGAGGGTCGCTGAAGCTTTCTTT. Amino acids: CASSPSGRRVAEAFF.

The chain is built from TRBV19 and TRBJ2-2, with TRBD1 matching 7 bases. Unmatched junction bases numbered 3, after V lost 7 bases and J lost 1 base. CDR3 length: 14 amino acids. Germline V gene data show CDR1 as LNHDA and CDR2 as SQIVND (reference sequence). The CDR3 nucleotides are TGTGCCAGTAAAGGGACAGAGAACACCGGGGAGCTGTTTTTT. Residues: CASKGTENTGELFF.

This clone was recorded only once. The chain is built from TRBV19 and TRBJ2-7; no clear D gene. Trimming took off 3 bases at V and 7 bases at J, with 13 bases between the two ends. The germline CDR1 and CDR2 sequences are LNHDA and SQIVND (reference sequence). The CDR3 is 13 residues long. The CDR3 loop reads CASSIDWAREQYF. DNA of the CDR3: TGTGCCAGTAGTATCGATTGGGCCAGGGAGCAGTACTTC.

V is TRBV29-1 and J is TRBJ2-1; D gene ambiguous. Germline lookup yields CDR1 SQVTM and CDR2 ANQGSEA. The CDR3 is 10 residues long. With 6 bases removed from V and 3 bases from J, the gap between germline ends came to 3 bases. For the CDR3, the DNA is TGCAGCGTGAGCTACAATGAGCAGTTCTTC. Protein: CSVSYNEQFF.

This clone appeared a few times. The chain has TRBV19 and TRBJ2-7, with 9 bases matching TRBD2. The CDR3 loop spans 14 amino acids. Germline loops: CDR1 LNHDA, CDR2 SQIVND (reference sequence). V shed 3 bases and J 3 bases; nucleotides not matched to a gene: 3. The CDR3, as DNA: TGTGCCAGTAGTATGGCGGGAGGGGACTACGAGCAGTACTTC. As protein: CASSMAGGDYEQYF. The variable domain in full, completed from reference TRBV19 and TRBJ2-7, reads DGGITQSPKYLFRKEGQNVTLSCEQNLNHDAMYWYRQDPGQGLRLIYYSQIVNDFQKGDIAEGYSVSREKKESFPLTVTSAQKNPTAFYLCASSMAGGDYEQYFGPGTRLTVT.

The rearrangement uses TRBV9 and TRBJ2-3; 7 nucleotides match TRBD2. The J segment lost 2 bases and the V segment lost 4 bases, leaving 10 bases of the junction unmatched. From germline, CDR1 is SGDLS and CDR2 YYNGEE. The CDR3 loop spans 16 amino acids. The CDR3 sequence: CASSPPAGVVTDTQYF. The CDR3 nucleotides are TGTGCCAGCAGCCCCCCGGCGGGAGTGGTCACAGATACGCAGTATTTT.

The chain carries TRBV2 and TRBJ1-1, with D hard to call. V was clipped by 7 bases and J by 7 bases, with 13 bases between them. Germline V gene data show CDR1 as SNHLY and CDR2 as FYNNEI. This CDR3 contains 12 residues. CDR3 DNA sequence: TGTGCCAGCAAGGCGGATGGAATTGAAGCTTTCTTT. Amino acid sequence: CASKADGIEAFF.

For the CDR3, the DNA is TGTGCCAGCAGCTTTGGGGACAGGGGTAACAATCAGCCCCAGCATTTT. It specifies CASSFGDRGNNQPQHF. This chain connects TRBV5-6 to TRBJ1-5, with 10 positions matching TRBD1. Germline V gene data show CDR1 as SGHDT and CDR2 as YYEEEE. This CDR3 spans 16 amino acids. V gave up 2 bases and J gave up 3 bases; unmatched junction bases: 5.

This clone was observed a few times. The chain recombines TRBV27 with TRBJ2-7; 15 bases are shared with TRBD2. V gave up 4 bases and J gave up 4 bases; unmatched junction bases: 5. This CDR3 is 16 amino acids long. Germline CDR1 reads MNHEY; CDR2 reads SMNVEV (reference sequence). The CDR3 region has the DNA TGTGCCAGCAGTTGGACTAGCGGGAGGGCCATTTACGAGCAGTACTTC. Amino acid sequence: CASSWTSGRAIYEQYF.

The rearrangement uses TRBV5-4 and TRBJ1-1, with D perhaps TRBD1 (5 bases). This CDR3 comprises 15 residues. Germline CDR1 reads SGHNT; CDR2 reads YYREEE (reference sequence). Trimming stripped 3 bases from V and 4 bases from J, with 16 bases between. The CDR3 DNA reads as TGTGCCAGCAGCTCGGGGGGGAAGGGTTTCACTGAAGCTTTCTTT. Translating gives CASSSGGKGFTEAFF.

V gene TRBV3-1 (or the pseudogene TRBV3-2) combines with J gene TRBJ1-1; D uncertain. CDR1 and CDR2 (germline): LGHDT, YNNKEL (reference sequence). With 1 base removed from V and 11 bases from J, the gap between germline ends came to 14 bases. This CDR3 spans 13 amino acids. This chain's CDR3 is CASSQAAGPGAFF. The CDR3 nucleotides read TGTGCCAGCAGCCAAGCGGCAGGCCCGGGGGCTTTCTTT.

The chain recombines TRBV7-3 with TRBJ2-1; no clear D gene. The CDR3 extends over 13 amino acids. Germline V lookup: CDR1 SGHTA, CDR2 FQGTGA. Between the trimmed V and J ends, which lost 1 base and 6 bases, there was a span of 7 bases. The CDR3 is CASSLISSNEQFF. CDR3 nucleotides: TGTGCCAGCAGCTTAATTAGTAGCAATGAGCAGTTCTTC. Complete variable domain (other parts from reference TRBV7-3 and TRBJ2-1): GAGVSQTPSNKVTEKGKYVELRCDPISGHTALYWYRQSLGQGPEFLIYFQGTGAADDSGLPNDRFFAVRPEGSVSTLKIQRTERGDSAVYLCASSLISSNEQFFGPGTRLTVL.

This chain uses TRBV11-2 with TRBJ1-4; TRBD1 matches at 7 bases. With 8 bases clipped from V and 4 bases from J, the junction kept 4 bases outside the gene matches. CDR3 length: 13 amino acids. In germline, CDR1 is SGHAT, CDR2 FQNNGV. CDR3 nucleotides: TGTGCCAGCTCAGGGGGGAATAATGAAAAACTGTTTTTT. Translating it yields CASSGGNNEKLFF.

This clone was seen only once. The V gene is TRBV7-9, the J gene TRBJ2-7; TRBD2 matches 13 bases. This CDR3 region has 15 residues. V trimming: 5 bases; J trimming: 6 bases; junction bases outside the gene matches: 7. From germline, CDR1 is SEHNR and CDR2 FQNEAQ (reference sequence). The CDR3 is CASSPGLAGPVEQYF. The CDR3 region has the DNA TGTGCCAGCAGCCCGGGACTAGCGGGGCCCGTCGAGCAGTACTTC.

This clone has a single count. This chain joins TRBV19 and TRBJ1-1; 7 bases are a match to TRBD1. J lost 1 base, V lost 6 bases, and 8 bases had no gene match. Germline CDR1 reads LNHDA; CDR2 reads SQIVND (reference sequence). This CDR3 comprises 15 residues. Written as DNA, the CDR3 is TGTGCCAGTAGCCCGGGACAGCGGCAGAACACTGAAGCTTTCTTT. Its protein is CASSPGQRQNTEAFF.